The 32 T cell receptor beta chains given below trace back to one sample, sequenced in a study of shared clonotypes between healthy human individuals (dated by TCRdb to the early 2020s). The library was produced with the immunoSEQ multiplex PCR assay. TCRdb mirrors the immuneACCESS table, restricted to in-frame sequences. Some clones are absent from its copies; in checked studies, under half trace to an unresolved V gene, and the reason for the others is unknown. The sample records over 2 million clones, 85% to 95% of which are singletons. 0.13% of the sample lies in the top ten. What was sequenced was naive CD4+ T cells sorted from blood. The cell subset or site label corresponds to: CD45RA+ positively selected. These TCRs come from a man younger than 35 in good health.

The J gene is TRBJ2-7, the V gene TRBV28, with unresolved D. CDR1 and CDR2 from the germline V gene are MDHEN and SYDVKM. Trimming removed 3 bases from V and 2 bases from J, with 8 bases in between. CDR3 size: 13 residues. This chain's CDR3 is CASSFTLAYEQYF. The DNA for the CDR3 is TGTGCCAGCAGTTTTACACTGGCCTACGAGCAGTACTTC. The variable domain in full, completed from reference TRBV28 and TRBJ2-7, reads DVKVTQSSRYLVKRTGEKVFLECVQDMDHENMFWYRQDPGLGLRLIYFSYDVKMKEKGDIPEGYSVSREKKERFSLILESASTNQTSMYLCASSFTLAYEQYFGPGTRLTVT.

For the CDR3, the DNA is TGTGCCAGCGCCGTCACCGGGACTAGCGGGGGGGCTGTTGGAGAGACCCAGTACTTC. Amino acids: CASAVTGTSGGAVGETQYF. The gene calls are TRBV27 and TRBJ2-5; 16 bases map to TRBD2. The CDR3 loop spans 19 amino acids. The V segment lost 8 bases and the J segment 4 bases; nucleotides outside the gene matches: 16. Germline loops: CDR1 MNHEY, CDR2 SMNVEV (reference sequence).

The rearrangement uses TRBV6-1 and TRBJ2-2; 7 bases align to TRBD2. This CDR3 spans 15 amino acids. Unmatched junction bases numbered 5, after V lost 6 bases and J lost 1 base. The V gene's germline CDR1 is MNHNS and CDR2 SASEGT. CDR3 sequence: CASSRLARNTGELFF. DNA for the CDR3: TGTGCCAGCAGCCGACTAGCACGGAACACCGGGGAGCTGTTTTTT.

The V call is TRBV18, the J call TRBJ2-1, with D possibly called TRBD1 or TRBD2 (5 bases each). Deletions cut 0 bases from V and 7 bases from J, with 10 bases between. The CDR3 has 14 residues. Germline V gene sequence: CDR1 KGHSH, CDR2 LQKENI. The CDR3 region is CASSPPRGGNEQFF. CDR3 nucleotides: TGTGCCAGCTCACCACCAAGGGGCGGGAATGAGCAGTTCTTC. Full variable domain (missing parts from reference TRBV18 and TRBJ2-1): NAGVMQNPRHLVRRRGQEARLRCSPMKGHSHVYWYRQLPEEGLKFMVYLQKENIIDESGMPKERFSAEFPKEGPSILRIQQVVRGDSAAYFCASSPPRGGNEQFFGPGTRLTVL.

The chain employs TRBV10-3 and TRBJ1-2, with 7 bases identical to TRBD1. The CDR3 spans 14 residues. Germline CDR1 ENHRY, CDR2 SYGVKD. The V gene end was trimmed by 6 bases and the J gene end by 4 bases; junction bases not matched to a gene: 8. This CDR3 reads CAISQGTDIYGYTF. CDR3 bases: TGTGCCATCAGCCAGGGGACAGATATCTATGGCTACACCTTC.

The chain employs TRBV2 and TRBJ2-2; D is ambiguous. This CDR3 has 14 residues. Trimming took 2 bases from V and 5 from J, leaving 9 bases between them. From germline, CDR1 is SNHLY and CDR2 FYNNEI. Here the CDR3 DNA reads TGTGCCAGCAGTGAATCCAGAGAGACCGGGGAGCTGTTTTTT. Residues: CASSESRETGELFF.

The J gene is TRBJ1-1, the V gene TRBV9; tentative D call: TRBD1 (5 bases). The germline gives CDR1 SGDLS, CDR2 YYNGEE. The CDR3 covers 13 residues. Between the trimmed V and J ends, which lost 3 bases and 6 bases, there was a span of 12 bases. The CDR3 here is CASSDPQGSEAFF. The CDR3 region has the DNA TGTGCCAGCAGCGACCCCCAGGGATCTGAAGCTTTCTTT.

This clone appeared a single time. The sample carries other DNA sequences with the same CDR3. The rearrangement links TRBV15 to TRBJ2-7; 8 bases are shared with TRBD1. The CDR3 extends over 14 amino acids. V was pared by 3 bases and J by 0 bases, with 1 base of the junction left unmatched. The germline V gene encodes CDR1 LNHNV and CDR2 YYDKDF (reference sequence). The CDR3 coding sequence is TGTGCCACCAGCAGGGACAGGGCCTCCTACGAGCAGTACTTC. This codes for CATSRDRASYEQYF.

The chain is built from TRBV18 and TRBJ1-2, with D maybe TRBD1 (5 bases). Per germline, CDR1 KGHSH and CDR2 LQKENI. This CDR3 contains 15 residues. With 6 bases removed from V and 2 bases from J, the gap between germline ends came to 16 bases. For the CDR3, the DNA is TGTGCCAGCTCGGACATCCCAACTCCGAACTATGGCTACACCTTC. Translating gives CASSDIPTPNYGYTF.

Details on this clone: The sample contains more than one DNA sequence encoding this CDR3. This chain joins TRBV2 and TRBJ1-6; 9 bases line up with TRBD1. CDR1 is SNHLY, CDR2 FYNNEI, per germline. Trimming took 5 bases from V and 10 from J; bases not matched to a gene: 3. There are 13 residues in the CDR3. CDR3: CASSRDRDSPLHF. The CDR3 nucleotides read TGTGCCAGCAGTCGGGACAGGGACTCACCCCTCCACTTT.

The J gene is TRBJ1-5, the V gene TRBV9; 7 bases map to TRBD1. This CDR3 spans 16 amino acids. V lost 3 bases, J lost 4 bases, and 10 bases stayed unmatched. Germline V CDR1 and CDR2: SGDLS, YYNGEE. The CDR3 sequence: CASSASTGQSNQPQHF. The CDR3 DNA is TGTGCCAGCAGCGCCTCGACGGGACAGTCAAATCAGCCCCAGCATTTT.

To note about this clone: Since a much larger clone is just one base distant, this may be a read error. The chain links TRBV18 to TRBJ2-7, with D perhaps assigned TRBD1 or TRBD2 (5 bases each). Germline CDR1 is KGHSH and CDR2 is LQKENI. V was trimmed by 1 base and J by 7 bases, leaving 20 bases between them. CDR3 size: 16 residues. The CDR3 bases are TGTGCCAGCTCACCACGTGAGTGGGGGAGTCTCAGAGAGCAGTACTTC. It is translated as CASSPREWGSLREQYF.

The V call is TRBV5-6, the J call TRBJ1-1; tentative D call: TRBD1 (6 bases). Germline lookup yields CDR1 SGHDT and CDR2 YYEEEE. The V gene lost 0 bases and the J gene lost 3 bases, with 15 bases spanning the gap. The CDR3 sequence is 16 residues long. The CDR3 DNA reads as TGTGCCAGCAGCTTGGCCGAAACAGGGAGGTACACTGAAGCTTTCTTT. Translation: CASSLAETGRYTEAFF.

The rearrangement links TRBV10-2 to TRBJ1-5; tentatively, D is TRBD1 (5 bases). The V gene lost 5 bases and the J gene lost 5 bases, with 7 bases spanning the gap. The CDR3 contains 12 residues. Germline V gives CDR1 WSHSY, CDR2 SAAADI. CDR3: CASSQGYQPQHF. CDR3 sequence (DNA): TGCGCCAGCAGTCAGGGTTATCAGCCCCAGCATTTT.

The sample holds one count of this clone. V gene TRBV30 combines with J gene TRBJ1-3; D remains ambiguous. The germline CDR1 and CDR2 sequences are GTSNPN and SVGIG (reference sequence). There are 11 residues in the CDR3. V was pared by 5 bases and J by 6 bases, with 8 bases between. DNA for the CDR3: TGTGCCTGGGAGGTGTTAAACACCATATATTTT. This sequence encodes CAWEVLNTIYF.

V and J are TRBV6-5 and TRBJ1-5; D not certain. V lost 3 bases, J lost 3 bases, and 6 bases lay in between. This CDR3 is built from 13 residues. The V gene's germline CDR1 is MNHEY and CDR2 SVGAGI. The DNA of the CDR3 is TGTGCCAGCAGTTATAACATCAATCAGCCCCAGCATTTT. Residues: CASSYNINQPQHF.

This rearrangement joins TRBV28 to TRBJ2-7; the D gene could be TRBD1 or TRBD2 (5 bases each). Germline assignment: CDR1 MDHEN and CDR2 SYDVKM. The CDR3 length is 14 residues. V lost 8 bases and J 0 bases, leaving 14 bases between the germline ends. The CDR3 bases are TGTGCCAGCTCGGGACGGTTAAGCTCCTACGAGCAGTACTTC. Encoded protein: CASSGRLSSYEQYF.

The chain uses TRBV27 and TRBJ1-4; 12 bases fit TRBD1. V lost 1 base and J lost 2; bases outside the gene matches: 2. CDR3 length: 17 amino acids. The germline CDR1 and CDR2 sequences are MNHEY and SMNVEV (reference sequence). This CDR3 is CASSLLGTGGTNEKLFF. For the CDR3, the DNA is TGTGCCAGCAGTTTATTAGGGACAGGGGGCACTAATGAAAAACTGTTTTTT.

The CDR3 region is CASSGDSGPYEQYF. CDR3 DNA: TGTGCCAGCAGCGGGGATAGCGGACCCTACGAGCAGTACTTC. The genes are TRBV9 and TRBJ2-7; a weak D match, TRBD2 (6 bases). CDR1 and CDR2 (germline): SGDLS, YYNGEE. The CDR3 totals 14 residues. The germline V and J ends were trimmed by 3 bases and 2 bases, with 12 bases remaining between them.

The chain is built from TRBV7-2 and TRBJ2-7; 10 bases align to TRBD2. The CDR3 loop spans 16 amino acids. V lost 1 base to trimming and J lost 6 bases; unmatched junction nucleotides: 9. Germline values: CDR1 SGHTA, CDR2 FQGNSA. The CDR3 DNA reads as TGTGCCAGCAGCTTAGGATCGCTAGCGGGAGTTTCCGAGCAGTACTTC. It encodes CASSLGSLAGVSEQYF.

The chain links TRBV4-1 to TRBJ2-3, with 13 bases identical to TRBD2. The ends lost 3 bases at V and 0 bases at J; junction bases unmatched: 0. Germline CDR1 MGHRA, CDR2 YSYEKL. CDR3 size: 16 residues. The CDR3 DNA follows: TGCGCCAGCAGCCAGGGACTAGCGGGGAGCACAGATACGCAGTATTTT. Residues: CASSQGLAGSTDTQYF.

As DNA, the CDR3 is TGTGCCAGCTCACAGCGGGACAGTCCGGGAAACACCATATATTTT. It encodes CASSQRDSPGNTIYF. V gene TRBV18 combines with J gene TRBJ1-3; 7 bases are shared with TRBD1. Germline loops: CDR1 KGHSH, CDR2 LQKENI. J gave up 4 bases and V 4 bases, and 7 bases lay outside the gene matches. The CDR3 is 15 residues long.

The chain links TRBV5-1 to TRBJ2-2, with TRBD1 matching 7 bases. CDR3 length: 14 residues. The J segment lost 3 bases and the V segment lost 5 bases, leaving 4 bases of the junction unmatched. Germline lookup yields CDR1 SGHRS and CDR2 YFSETQ. The chain's CDR3 is CASRSTGDTGELFF. CDR3 in DNA: TGCGCCAGCAGAAGCACAGGGGACACCGGGGAGCTGTTTTTT.

The rearrangement joins TRBV5-1 to TRBJ2-4; D is possibly TRBD1 (5 bases). The germline gives CDR1 SGHRS, CDR2 YFSETQ. Trimming took 4 bases from V and 0 from J, leaving 8 bases between them. This CDR3 is built from 14 residues. CDR3 bases: TGCGCCAGCAGCCAAGGGGTAGCCAAAAACATTCAGTACTTC. Amino acids: CASSQGVAKNIQYF.

This clone was seen just once. The chain couples TRBV5-4 to TRBJ2-3; 10 positions match TRBD2. Trimming took 4 bases from V and 6 from J; bases not matched to a gene: 11. CDR3 size: 16 residues. Germline CDR1 reads SGHNT; CDR2 reads YYREEE (reference sequence). The CDR3 nucleotides read TGTGCCAGCAGCCTACGACTAGCGGGCTCGTTTGATACGCAGTATTTT. It specifies CASSLRLAGSFDTQYF.

A remark on this clone: The junction and the germline gene differ at one end; a read error may be behind it. J is TRBJ2-5 and V is TRBV7-9, with 10 bases aligning to TRBD2. This CDR3 has 16 amino acids. Germline-derived CDR1 and CDR2 are SEHNR and FQNEAQ (reference sequence). The CDR3 DNA follows: TGTGCCAGCAGCTTAGTACTAGCGGGGAACCAAGAGACCCGGTACTTC. Translation: CASSLVLAGNQETRYF. The whole variable domain, filled in from reference TRBV7-9 and TRBJ2-5, reads DTGVSQNPRHKITKRGQNVTFRCDPISEHNRLYWYRQTLGQGPEFLTYFQNEAQLEKSRLLSDRFSAERPKGSFSTLEIQRTEQGDSAMYLCASSLVLAGNQETRYFGPGTRLLVL.

This CDR3 reads CASSGQAEETQYF. The CDR3 region has the DNA TGTGCCAGCAGCGGGCAGGCCGAAGAGACCCAGTACTTC. The genes are TRBV5-4 and TRBJ2-5; D gene unclear. The germline CDR1 and CDR2 sequences are SGHNT and YYREEE (reference sequence). V was pared by 4 bases and J by 3 bases, with 10 bases between. The CDR3 extends over 13 amino acids.

This clone was recorded only once. The genes are TRBV29-1 and TRBJ2-7; maybe TRBD1 (5 bases). V dropped 7 bases and J dropped 3 bases, with 22 bases sitting between them. From germline, CDR1 is SQVTM and CDR2 ANQGSEA. There are 15 residues in the CDR3. CDR3 loop: CSARAGWGSYYEQYF. The CDR3 DNA sequence: TGCAGCGCCCGAGCAGGGTGGGGTTCCTACTACGAGCAGTACTTC.

Concerning this clone: Distinct nucleotide sequences in the sample also encode this CDR3. The rearrangement links TRBV5-1 to TRBJ1-6; D perhaps matches TRBD1 (5 bases). Germline CDR1 SGHRS, CDR2 YFSETQ. V was clipped by 3 bases and J by 6 bases, with 10 bases between them. The CDR3 has 14 amino acids. The CDR3 loop reads CASSSTVSNSPLHF. CDR3 in DNA: TGCGCCAGCAGCTCGACAGTGAGTAATTCACCCCTCCACTTT.

V and J are TRBV9 and TRBJ1-6; D uncertain. The CDR3 has 15 amino acids. Germline loops: CDR1 SGDLS, CDR2 YYNGEE. Trimming removed 4 bases at V and 9 bases at J, with 17 bases between. The CDR3: CASSLTGQDASPLHF. In nucleotides, the CDR3 is TGTGCCAGCAGCCTCACCGGGCAGGATGCTTCACCCCTCCACTTT.

This clone was picked up many times. The V and J genes are TRBV6-1 and TRBJ1-2, with 7 bases that match TRBD1. This CDR3 is built from 15 residues. Losses at the gene ends were 0 bases for V and 2 bases for J; bases not matched to a gene: 3. Germline CDR1 MNHNS, CDR2 SASEGT. The CDR3 sequence is CASSEAAGQNYGYTF. CDR3 nucleotide sequence: TGTGCCAGCAGTGAAGCAGCGGGACAGAACTATGGCTACACCTTC.

This chain connects TRBV2 to TRBJ2-5, with TRBD2 matching 14 bases. The CDR3 length is 18 residues. V lost 6 bases to trimming and J lost 2 bases; unmatched junction nucleotides: 11. Germline V gene sequence: CDR1 SNHLY, CDR2 FYNNEI. CDR3 region: CASRDIRGLAGVQETQYF. The DNA for the CDR3 is TGTGCCAGCAGAGATATACGGGGACTAGCGGGAGTTCAAGAGACCCAGTACTTC.